This T cell receptor (beta chain) was documented in a study of Tregs in tolerant kidney transplant recipients. Looked up from germline, CDR1 is SGHRS and CDR2 is YFSETQ. Trimming removed 3 bases from V and 3 bases from J, with 8 bases in between. CDR3 length equals 13 residues. Sequenced by immunoSEQ multiplex PCR; TCRdb stores in-frame clones only, minus some. The sample yields about 240,000 clones, about 80% seen once. Thawed PBMCs were FACS-sorted into unstimulated CD4+CD25+CD127- regulatory T cells, CD4+CD25- non-regulatory cells, CD4 and CD8 cells. Sequencing input: CD4+ T cells from blood. The sequence derives from a human donor in good health. This chain connects TRBV5-1 to TRBJ2-3; weak D call: TRBD1 (6 bases). The CDR3 DNA follows: TGCGCCAGCAGCTCACAGGGAACAGATACGCAGTATTTT. This encodes CASSSQGTDTQYF. The whole variable domain, remainder taken from reference TRBV5-1 and TRBJ2-3, is KAGVTQTPRYLIKTRGQQVTLSCSPISGHRSVSWYQQTPGQGLQFLFEYFSETQRNKGNFPGRFSGRQFSNSRSEMNVSTLELGDSALYLCASSSQGTDTQYFGPGTRLTVL.